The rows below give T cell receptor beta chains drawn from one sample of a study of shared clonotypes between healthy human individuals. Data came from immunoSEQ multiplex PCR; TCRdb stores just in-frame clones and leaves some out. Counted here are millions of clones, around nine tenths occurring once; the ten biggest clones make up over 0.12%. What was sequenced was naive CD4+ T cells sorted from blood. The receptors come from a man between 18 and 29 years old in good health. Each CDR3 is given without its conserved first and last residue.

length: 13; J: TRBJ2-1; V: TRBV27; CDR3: ASSLKVADYNEQF
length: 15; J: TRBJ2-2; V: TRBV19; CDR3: ASSLTGRVPNTGELF
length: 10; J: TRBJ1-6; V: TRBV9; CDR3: ASSVDNSPLH
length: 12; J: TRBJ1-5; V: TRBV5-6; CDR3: ASSLVGGNQPQH
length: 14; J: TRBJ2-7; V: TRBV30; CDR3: AWSPGSLAGAYEQY
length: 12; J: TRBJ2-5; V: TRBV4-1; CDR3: ASSQVFSVETQY
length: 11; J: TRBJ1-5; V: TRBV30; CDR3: AWSTDSNQPQH
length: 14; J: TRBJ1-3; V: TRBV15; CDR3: ATSRDREGKGNTIY
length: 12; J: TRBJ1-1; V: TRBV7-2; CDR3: ASSLEVRNTEAF
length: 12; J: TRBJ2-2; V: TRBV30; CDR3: AWSVTRVGGELF
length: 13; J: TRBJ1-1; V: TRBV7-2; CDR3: ASSLRSRGRDEAF
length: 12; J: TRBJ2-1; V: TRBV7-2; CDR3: ASSLVRDNNEQF
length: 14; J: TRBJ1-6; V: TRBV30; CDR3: AWTRDRAFIYSPLH
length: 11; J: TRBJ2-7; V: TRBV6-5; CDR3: ASRPGWVPEQY
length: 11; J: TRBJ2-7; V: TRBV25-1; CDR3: ASNQGISYEQY
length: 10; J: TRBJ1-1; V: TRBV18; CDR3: ASSEQGVEAF
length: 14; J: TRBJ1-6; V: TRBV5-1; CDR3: ASSPGWSSYNSPLH
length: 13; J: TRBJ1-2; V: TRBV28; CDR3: ASSLFKTGTYGYT
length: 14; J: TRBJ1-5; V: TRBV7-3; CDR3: ASSLFRQAINQPQH
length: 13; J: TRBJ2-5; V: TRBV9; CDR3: ASSVVGADQETQY
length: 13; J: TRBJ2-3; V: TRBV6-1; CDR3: ASRGDIGPGDTQY
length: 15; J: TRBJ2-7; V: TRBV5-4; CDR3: ASSVGAGTGAVYEQY
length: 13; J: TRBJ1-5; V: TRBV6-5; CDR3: ASSSFRDNYQPQH
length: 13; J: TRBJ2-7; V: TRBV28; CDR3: ASSRYGVVSYEQY
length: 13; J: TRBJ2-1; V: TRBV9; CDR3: ASSVGLGLPNEQF
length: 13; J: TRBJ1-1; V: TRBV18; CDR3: ASSPSRGENTEAF
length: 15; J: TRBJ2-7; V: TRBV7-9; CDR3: ASSSLLAGGSSYEQY
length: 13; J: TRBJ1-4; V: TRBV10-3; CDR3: AISELGQGVEKLF
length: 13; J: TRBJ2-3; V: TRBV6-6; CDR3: ASRHLSGGTDTQY
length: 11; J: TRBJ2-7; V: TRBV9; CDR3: ASSGRDSYEQY